Listed below are T cell receptor beta chains from one sample, sequenced in a study of cytomegalovirus exposure and HLA in healthy donors. Clones were read by immunoSEQ multiplex PCR, and TCRdb kept only the in-frame ones, dropping some. The table lists 110,000 to 150,000 clones, roughly 80% of them singletons, with roughly 2.9% in the top ten. Specimen: PBMCs. These receptors came from a female donor in good health and CMV-seronegative. The CDR3 runs from the conserved cysteine through the conserved F or W.

V,CDR3
TRBV15,CATSRAGVSPSRDYGYTF
TRBV28,CASSLFLGFSPEAFF
TRBV18,CASSPSTSRGEQFF
TRBV7-2,CASSFDSILSEQYF
TRBV28,CASSFQQGFTEAFF
TRBV27,CASRSSGSGNEQFF
TRBV11-3,CASSLGLRQNTGELFF
TRBV4-1,CASSNRPTSGRTGELFF
TRBV5-1,CASSLLQPGELFF
TRBV30,CAWSEFGRRELQYF
TRBV4-1,CASSQLLAGGPSSYNEQFF
TRBV19,CASSIDSGGPFEQYF
TRBV27,CASSSEGQYNEQFF
TRBV5-6,CASTVRGYAYGYTF
TRBV4-1,CASSLTGLTQPQHF
TRBV28,CASSLLRRRGGVRTSKNIQYF
TRBV29-1,CSGRDRRDEQFF